This TCR beta chain appears in the sequencing data of a study of blood T cell repertoires in COVID-19. TCRdb's copy holds only in-frame clones and misses some; the assay was immunoSEQ multiplex PCR. The sample lists 240,000 or so clones; more than 75% were seen once. CDR3 length equals 14 residues. Trimming cost V 5 bases and J 0 bases; bases outside gene matches: 3. CDR1 is SEHNR, CDR2 FQNEAQ, per germline (reference sequence). Sequenced material: peripheral blood. The clonotype comes from a woman in her 70s with active or convalescent COVID-19. This chain connects TRBV7-9 to TRBJ2-7; 8 bases line up with TRBD1. CDR3 DNA sequence: TGTGCCAGCAGCAGAACAGGGGGCTCCTACGAGCAGTACTTC. It yields the protein CASSRTGGSYEQYF.